The clone carrying this T cell receptor beta chain was recorded a few times. These data originate in a study of CD8 T cells in Susac syndrome. cDNA came from roughly 0.5 to 1 ug RNA primed by random hexamers. The authors amplified TCR beta CDR3 across 54 Vbeta and 13 Jbeta using immunoSEQ multiplex PCR. TCRdb called the immunoSEQ multiplex PCR reads again in MiXCR, with one record for every CDR3 protein. The sample includes over 95,000 distinct CDR3 sequences, 92% seen only once; the top ten take 0.14%. Germline lookup yields CDR1 MNHEY and CDR2 SVGEGT. This CDR3 has 13 residues. V lost 2 bases and J 5 bases, leaving 7 bases between the germline ends.

The chain uses TRBV6-2 or TRBV6-3 and TRBJ2-1; possible D gene TRBD2, 6 bases. The clonotype was recovered from a human donor in good health. The specimen was CD4+ T cells from PBMCs. The CDR3 sequence: CASSYRENNEQFF. The CDR3 DNA is TGTGCCAGCAGTTACCGGGAGAACAATGAGCAGTTCTTC.